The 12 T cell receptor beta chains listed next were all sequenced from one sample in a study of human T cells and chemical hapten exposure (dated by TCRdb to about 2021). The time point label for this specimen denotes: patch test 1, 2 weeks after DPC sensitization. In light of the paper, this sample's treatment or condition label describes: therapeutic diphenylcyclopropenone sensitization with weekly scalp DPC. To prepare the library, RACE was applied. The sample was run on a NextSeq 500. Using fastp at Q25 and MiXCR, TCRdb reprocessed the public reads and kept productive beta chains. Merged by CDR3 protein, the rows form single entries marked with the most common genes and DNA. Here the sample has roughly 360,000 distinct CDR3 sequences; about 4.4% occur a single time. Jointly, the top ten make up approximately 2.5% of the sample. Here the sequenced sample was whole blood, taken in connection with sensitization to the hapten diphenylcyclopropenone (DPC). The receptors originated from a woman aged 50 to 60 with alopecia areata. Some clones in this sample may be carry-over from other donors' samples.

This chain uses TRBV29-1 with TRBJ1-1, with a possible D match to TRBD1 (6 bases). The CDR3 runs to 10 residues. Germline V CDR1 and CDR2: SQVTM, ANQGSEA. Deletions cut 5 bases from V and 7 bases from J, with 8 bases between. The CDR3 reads CSVIRGEAFF. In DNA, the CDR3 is TGCAGCGTTATCAGGGGTGAAGCTTTCTTT.

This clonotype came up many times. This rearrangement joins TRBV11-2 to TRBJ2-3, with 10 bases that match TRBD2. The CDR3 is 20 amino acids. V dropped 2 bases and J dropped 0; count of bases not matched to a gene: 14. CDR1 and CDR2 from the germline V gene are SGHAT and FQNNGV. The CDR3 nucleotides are TGTGCCAGCAGCTTATTCTCGGTGCCTAGCGGGGGATTAAGCACAGATACGCAGTATTTT. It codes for CASSLFSVPSGGLSTDTQYF. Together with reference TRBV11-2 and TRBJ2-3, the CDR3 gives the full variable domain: EAGVAQSPRYKIIEKRQSVAFWCNPISGHATLYWYQQILGQGPKLLIQFQNNGVVDDSQLPKDRFSAERLKGVDSTLKIQPAKLEDSAVYLCASSLFSVPSGGLSTDTQYFGPGTRLTVL.

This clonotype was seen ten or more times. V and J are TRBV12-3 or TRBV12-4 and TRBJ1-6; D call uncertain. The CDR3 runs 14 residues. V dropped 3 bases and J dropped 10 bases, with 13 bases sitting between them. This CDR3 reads CASSLAVLESPLHF. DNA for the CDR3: TGTGCCAGCAGTTTGGCAGTCTTGGAATCACCCCTCCACTTT.

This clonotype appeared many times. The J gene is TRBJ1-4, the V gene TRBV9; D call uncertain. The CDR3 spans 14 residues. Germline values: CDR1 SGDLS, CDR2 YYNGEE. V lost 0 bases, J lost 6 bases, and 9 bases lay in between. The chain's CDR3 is CASSVGAGDEKLFF. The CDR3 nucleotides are TGTGCCAGCAGCGTAGGGGCCGGGGATGAAAAACTGTTTTTT. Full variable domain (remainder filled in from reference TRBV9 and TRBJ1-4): DSGVTQTPKHLITATGQRVTLRCSPRSGDLSVYWYQQSLDQGLQFLIQYYNGEERAKGNILERFSAQQFPDLHSELNLSSLELGDSALYFCASSVGAGDEKLFFGSGTQLSVL.

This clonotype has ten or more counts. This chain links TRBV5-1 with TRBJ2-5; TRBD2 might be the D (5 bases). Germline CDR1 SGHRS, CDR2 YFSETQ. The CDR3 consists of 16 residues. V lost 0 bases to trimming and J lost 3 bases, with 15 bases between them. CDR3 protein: CASSLGGRTIEETQYF. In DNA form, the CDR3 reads TGCGCCAGCAGCTTGGGCGGGCGGACCATTGAAGAGACCCAGTACTTC.

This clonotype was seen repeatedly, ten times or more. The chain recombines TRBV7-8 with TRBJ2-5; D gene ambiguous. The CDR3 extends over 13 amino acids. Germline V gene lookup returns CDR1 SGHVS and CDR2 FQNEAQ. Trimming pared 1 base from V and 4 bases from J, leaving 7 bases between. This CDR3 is CASSLDQRETQYF. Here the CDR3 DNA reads TGTGCCAGCAGCTTAGACCAGAGAGAGACCCAGTACTTC. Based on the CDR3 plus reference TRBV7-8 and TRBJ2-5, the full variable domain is GAGVSQSPRYKVAKRGQDVALRCDPISGHVSLFWYQQALGQGPEFLTYFQNEAQLDKSGLPSDRFFAERPEGSVSTLKIQRTQQEDSAVYLCASSLDQRETQYFGPGTRLLVL.

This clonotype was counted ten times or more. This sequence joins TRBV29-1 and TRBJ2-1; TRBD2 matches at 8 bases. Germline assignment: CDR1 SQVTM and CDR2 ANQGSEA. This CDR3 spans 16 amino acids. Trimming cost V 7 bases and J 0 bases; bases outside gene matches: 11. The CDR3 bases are TGCAGCGCGGGGGGGGCTAGCGGAAGCTCCTACAATGAGCAGTTCTTC. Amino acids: CSAGGASGSSYNEQFF.

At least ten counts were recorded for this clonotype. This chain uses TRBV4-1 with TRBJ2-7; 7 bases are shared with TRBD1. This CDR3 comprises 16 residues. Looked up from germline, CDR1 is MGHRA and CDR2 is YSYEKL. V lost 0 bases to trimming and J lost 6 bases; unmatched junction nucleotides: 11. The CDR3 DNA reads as TGCGCCAGCAGCCAAGACCCGACAGGGCCGACGAGCGAGCAGTACTTC. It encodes CASSQDPTGPTSEQYF.

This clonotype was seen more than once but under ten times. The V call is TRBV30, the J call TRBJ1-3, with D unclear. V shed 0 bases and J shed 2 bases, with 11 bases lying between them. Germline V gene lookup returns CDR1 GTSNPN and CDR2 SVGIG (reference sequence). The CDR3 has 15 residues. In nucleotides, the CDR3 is TGTGCCTGGAGTGTTGCGGGGTCAGCTGGAAACACCATATATTTT. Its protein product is CAWSVAGSAGNTIYF.

CDR3 DNA: TGCGCCAGTAACACAGGGGCCAGCTCCTACAATGAGCAGTTCTTC. Translated, it gives CASNTGASSYNEQFF. V gene TRBV5-1 combines with J gene TRBJ2-1; TRBD1 matches 7 bases. Losses at the gene ends were 8 bases for V and 0 bases for J; bases not matched to a gene: 8. The CDR3 sequence is 15 residues long. Germline CDR1 reads SGHRS; CDR2 reads YFSETQ.

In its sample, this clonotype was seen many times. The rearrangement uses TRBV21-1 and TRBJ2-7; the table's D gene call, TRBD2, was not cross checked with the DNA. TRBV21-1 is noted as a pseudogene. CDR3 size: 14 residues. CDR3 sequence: CASRLGLAAYEQYF. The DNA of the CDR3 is TGTGCCAGCCGCCTGGGACTAGCGGCCTACGAGCAGTACTTC.

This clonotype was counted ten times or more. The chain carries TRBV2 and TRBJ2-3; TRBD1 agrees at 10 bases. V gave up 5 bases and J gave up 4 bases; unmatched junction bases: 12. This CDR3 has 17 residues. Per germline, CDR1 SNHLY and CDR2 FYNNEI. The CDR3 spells CASSMGQGSTGADTQYF. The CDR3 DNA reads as TGTGCCAGCAGTATGGGACAGGGGTCAACGGGTGCAGATACGCAGTATTTT.